This note documents a single T cell receptor (beta chain) sequence. Its specificity is not known. The read halts 3 residues ahead of the CDR3 end, with the missing end drawn from the germline J gene. The data belong to a study of T cells in women clearing cervical HPV infection. General study points: Unknown T-cell numbers per sample may underlie the richness differences.

Germline V gene data show CDR1 as SGHRS and CDR2 as YFSETQ. The CDR3 loop spans 12 amino acids. Trimming shortened V by 0 bases and J by 4 bases, and 4 bases separated the two germline ends. immunoSEQ multiplex PCR used an average of around 1,200 ng genomic DNA. Only in-frame clones appear in the TCRdb table, and some are missing; sequencing was by immunoSEQ multiplex PCR. The sample features approximately 16,000 clones, with roughly a tenth in its top ten. The chain uses TRBV5-1 and TRBJ2-5; D uncertain. The TCR comes from a woman aged 18 to 75 with a cervical HPV16 infection that either progressed to CIN3+ or cleared (not recorded which). Specimen: blood buffy coat. The part of the CDR3 DNA that was read is TGCGCCAGCAGCTTGGAGGGAGAGACC. Amino acids: CASSLEGET. The whole CDR3 reads CASSLEGETQYF.